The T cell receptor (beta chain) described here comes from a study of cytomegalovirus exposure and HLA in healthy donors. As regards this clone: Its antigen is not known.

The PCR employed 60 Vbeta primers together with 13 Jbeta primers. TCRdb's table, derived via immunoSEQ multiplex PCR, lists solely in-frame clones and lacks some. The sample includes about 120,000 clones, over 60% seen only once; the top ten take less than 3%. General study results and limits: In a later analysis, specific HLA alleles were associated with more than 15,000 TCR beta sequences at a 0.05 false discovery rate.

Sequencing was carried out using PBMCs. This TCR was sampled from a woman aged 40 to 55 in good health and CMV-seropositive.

The CDR3, as DNA: TGTGCCATCAGATTAGCGGGAGGACCCTACGAGCAGTACTTC. It codes for CAIRLAGGPYEQYF. The chain links TRBV10-3 to TRBJ2-5; TRBD2 agrees at 10 bases. The J call may be incorrect, as the DNA end agrees better with TRBJ2-7. The CDR3 is made up of 14 amino acids. The germline V gene has CDR1 ENHRY and CDR2 SYGVKD.